Listed below are T cell receptor beta chains from one sample, sequenced in a study of blood T cell repertoires in COVID-19. TCRdb keeps only in-frame clones here, not all; method: immunoSEQ multiplex PCR. The sample holds about 150,000 clones; 65% to 90% are singletons and the top ten take 12%. Sequencing was performed on peripheral blood. These receptors were taken from a woman aged 55-70 years with COVID-19, enrolled during active disease. Each CDR3 is given with its conserved first and last residue.

>TRBJ1-1|TRBV20-1
CSANRETEAFF
>TRBJ2-1|TRBV7-9
CASSLLAGGIDEQFF
>TRBJ1-1|TRBV10-3
CAISTTGRRTFF
>TRBJ1-3|TRBV7-9
CASSLEGGAAGNTIYF
>TRBJ1-2|TRBV2
CASKSGTGNYGYTF
>TRBJ2-7|TRBV11-1
CASSPDLGSSYEQYF
>TRBJ2-2|TRBV12-5
CASSVGNTGELFF
>TRBJ1-2|TRBV11-1
CASSFDPAGGGYTF
>TRBJ1-5|TRBV6-1
CASSEDSFSNQPQHF
>TRBJ1-2|TRBV18
CASSPPNGQNYGYTF
>TRBJ2-7|TRBV4-1
CASSQDPSGDSYEQYF
>TRBJ1-3|TRBV9
CASSAYGTVGNTIYF
>TRBJ1-6|TRBV25-1
CASSGTGTANSPLHF
>TRBJ1-5|TRBV19
CASSDDRGLKAQHF
>TRBJ2-1|TRBV9
CASSSRTSGNLNEQFF
>TRBJ1-5|TRBV12-3/TRBV12-4
CASSLSTNQPQHF
>TRBJ1-2|TRBV5-1
CASSLALEYGYTF
>TRBJ2-3|TRBV4-1
CASSQVEAGTGGTDTQYF
>TRBJ1-4|TRBV5-1
CASGPTATNEKLFF
>TRBJ1-1|TRBV6-5
CASRPNRVGTEAFF
>TRBJ1-1|TRBV7-3
CASSSPGTANTEAFF
>TRBJ2-7|TRBV12-5
CASGLDGGKYEQYF
>TRBJ1-2|TRBV12-3/TRBV12-4
CASSRTGVGGYTF
>TRBJ1-1|TRBV5-4
CASSLPSLDRGSTEAFF
>TRBJ2-3|TRBV25-1
CATSPSGGLDTQYF
>TRBJ1-5|TRBV7-9
CASSLQGSNQPQHF
>TRBJ1-1|TRBV4-2
CASSQPPTGNTEAFF
>TRBJ1-1|TRBV27
CASRQGAANTEAFF
>TRBJ2-6|TRBV3-1/TRBV3-2
CASSPYLAGTGRSSGANVLTF
>TRBJ1-4|TRBV7-9
CASSSTGQRLGKLFF
>TRBJ2-1|TRBV12-5
CASGLFDEQFF
>TRBJ2-1|TRBV5-1
CASSLGQGAQNEQFF
>TRBJ2-2|TRBV19
CASSIIGVRLNTGELFF
>TRBJ2-7|TRBV6-5
CASRVRDGSYEQYF
>TRBJ2-3|TRBV7-3
CASSYSGSTDTQYF
>TRBJ2-1|TRBV6-4
CASSPGQPNEQFF
>TRBJ1-1|TRBV6-5
CASKDRGATEAFF
>TRBJ2-1|TRBV11-3
CASSPLGQGLNEQFF
>TRBJ2-1|TRBV3-1/TRBV3-2
CASTNAGDRGPHEQFF
>TRBJ2-3|TRBV2
CANRRAETSHPGSTQYF
>TRBJ1-5|TRBV19
CASRLTGGTGQPQHF
>TRBJ1-5|TRBV6-5
CASRSGANNQPQHF
>TRBJ1-2|TRBV25-1
CASSGPMDYGYTF
>TRBJ1-5|TRBV24-1
CATRAGVSNQPQHF